Sequencing of this T cell receptor (beta chain) was carried out in a study of cytomegalovirus exposure and HLA in healthy donors. V shed 5 bases and J 2 bases; nucleotides not matched to a gene: 0. Germline V gene lookup returns CDR1 MDHEN and CDR2 SYDVKM. The CDR3 sequence is 14 residues long. Libraries were prepared by immunoSEQ multiplex PCR; TCRdb keeps only in-frame clonotypes and omits some of them. The sample lists 70,000 to 80,000 clones; roughly 95% were seen once. The receptor's source is a woman aged 18-29 years in good health and CMV-seropositive. The rearrangement links TRBV28 to TRBJ2-5; 12 nucleotides line up with TRBD2. The specimen sequenced was PBMCs. CDR3 region: CASSLAGGQETQYF. The CDR3, as DNA: TGTGCCAGCAGTCTAGCGGGAGGGCAAGAGACCCAGTACTTC.